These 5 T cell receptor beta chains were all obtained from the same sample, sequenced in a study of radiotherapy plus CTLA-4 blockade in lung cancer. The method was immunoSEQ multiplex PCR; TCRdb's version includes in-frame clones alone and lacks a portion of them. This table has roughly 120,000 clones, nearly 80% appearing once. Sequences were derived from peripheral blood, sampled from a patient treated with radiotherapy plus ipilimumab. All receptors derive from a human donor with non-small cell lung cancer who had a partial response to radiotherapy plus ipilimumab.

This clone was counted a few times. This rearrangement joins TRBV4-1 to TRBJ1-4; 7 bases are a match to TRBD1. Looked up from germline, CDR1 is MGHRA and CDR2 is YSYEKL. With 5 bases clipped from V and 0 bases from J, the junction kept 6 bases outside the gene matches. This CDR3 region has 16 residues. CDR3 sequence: CASSLQGTATNEKLFF. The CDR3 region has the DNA TGCGCCAGCAGCTTACAGGGGACCGCAACTAATGAAAAACTGTTTTTT.

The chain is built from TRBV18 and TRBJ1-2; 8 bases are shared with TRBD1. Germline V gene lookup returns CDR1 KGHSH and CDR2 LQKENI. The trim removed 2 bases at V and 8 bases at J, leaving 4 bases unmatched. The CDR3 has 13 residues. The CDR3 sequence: CASSPSQGGGYTF. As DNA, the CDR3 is TGTGCCAGCTCACCATCACAGGGGGGAGGCTACACCTTC. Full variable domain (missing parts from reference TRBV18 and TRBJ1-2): NAGVMQNPRHLVRRRGQEARLRCSPMKGHSHVYWYRQLPEEGLKFMVYLQKENIIDESGMPKERFSAEFPKEGPSILRIQQVVRGDSAAYFCASSPSQGGGYTFGSGTRLTVV.

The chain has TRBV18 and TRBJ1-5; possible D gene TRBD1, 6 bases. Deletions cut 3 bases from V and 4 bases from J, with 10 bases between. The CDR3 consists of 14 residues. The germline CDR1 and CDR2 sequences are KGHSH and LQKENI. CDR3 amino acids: CASSPTDSNQPQHF. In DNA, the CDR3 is TGTGCCAGCTCACCTACGGACAGTAATCAGCCCCAGCATTTT.

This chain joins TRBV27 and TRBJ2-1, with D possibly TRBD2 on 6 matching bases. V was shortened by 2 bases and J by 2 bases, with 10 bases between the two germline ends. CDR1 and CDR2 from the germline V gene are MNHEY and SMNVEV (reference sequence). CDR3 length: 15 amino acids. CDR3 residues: CASSLRTTTYNEQFF. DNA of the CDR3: TGTGCCAGCAGTTTACGGACTACCACCTACAATGAGCAGTTCTTC.

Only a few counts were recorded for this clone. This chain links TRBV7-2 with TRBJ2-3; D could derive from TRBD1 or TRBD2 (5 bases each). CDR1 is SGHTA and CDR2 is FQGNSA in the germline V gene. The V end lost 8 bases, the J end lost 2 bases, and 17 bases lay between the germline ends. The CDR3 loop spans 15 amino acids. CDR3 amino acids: CASSLGADYTDTQYF. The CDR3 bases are TGTGCCAGCTCCTTAGGGGCAGACTACACAGATACGCAGTATTTT.